A single sample gave rise to the 4 T cell receptor beta chains below, sequenced in a study of blood T cell repertoires in COVID-19. This table comes from immunoSEQ multiplex PCR, and its TCRdb copy is limited to in-frame clones, with some not included. The table has 200,000 to 300,000 clones, 85% seen once. Sequencing was performed on PBMCs or T cells enriched from blood (not recorded which). Receptors originate from a woman aged 45 to 65 with acute COVID-19.

The gene calls are TRBV9 and TRBJ2-3, with TRBD2 as a possible D gene (6 bases). The CDR3 is made up of 16 amino acids. Deletions cut 1 base from V and 4 bases from J, with 16 bases between. Looked up from germline, CDR1 is SGDLS and CDR2 is YYNGEE. The DNA of the CDR3 is TGTGCCAGCAGCGTATCAGCCTCCGGGGGAGCAGATACGCAGTATTTT. Residues: CASSVSASGGADTQYF. The full variable domain, with the rest looked up from reference TRBV9 and TRBJ2-3, is DSGVTQTPKHLITATGQRVTLRCSPRSGDLSVYWYQQSLDQGLQFLIQYYNGEERAKGNILERFSAQQFPDLHSELNLSSLELGDSALYFCASSVSASGGADTQYFGPGTRLTVL.

The chain is built from TRBV11-3 and TRBJ2-1; 9 bases line up with TRBD1. The CDR3 length is 17 residues. CDR1 and CDR2 (germline): SGHNT, YENEEA. V gave up 4 bases and J gave up 9 bases; unmatched junction bases: 16. The CDR3 is CASSSNRGTGIWSEQFF. The CDR3 DNA sequence: TGTGCCAGCAGCTCCAATCGTGGGACAGGGATTTGGAGTGAGCAGTTCTTC.

Points on this clone: Additional DNA sequences in this sample encode the identical CDR3. CDR3 protein: CASSLTGDQPQHF. CDR3 nucleotide sequence: TGTGCCAGCAGTCTGACAGGGGATCAGCCCCAGCATTTT. The chain recombines TRBV12-3 or TRBV12-4 with TRBJ1-5; 8 nucleotides align to TRBD1. The V segment lost 5 bases and the J segment 5 bases; nucleotides outside the gene matches: 2. The CDR3 length is 13 residues.

The chain uses TRBV7-9 and TRBJ1-5, with D possibly TRBD1 on 5 matching bases. Trimming removed 1 base from V and 7 bases from J, with 17 bases in between. There are 16 residues in the CDR3. Germline assignment: CDR1 SEHNR and CDR2 FQNEAQ (reference sequence). CDR3: CASSLGAGGIKQPQHF. In nucleotides, the CDR3 is TGTGCCAGCAGCTTAGGAGCGGGGGGGATTAAGCAGCCCCAGCATTTT.